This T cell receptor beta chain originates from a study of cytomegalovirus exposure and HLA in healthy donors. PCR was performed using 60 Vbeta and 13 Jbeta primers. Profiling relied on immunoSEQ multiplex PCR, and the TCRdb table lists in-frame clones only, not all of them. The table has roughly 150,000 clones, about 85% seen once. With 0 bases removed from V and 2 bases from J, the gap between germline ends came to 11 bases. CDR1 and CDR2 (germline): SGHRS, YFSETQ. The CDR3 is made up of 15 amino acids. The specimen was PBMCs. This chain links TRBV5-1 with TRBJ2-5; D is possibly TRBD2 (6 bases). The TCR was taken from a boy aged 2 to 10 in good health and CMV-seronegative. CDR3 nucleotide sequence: TGCGCCAGCAGCTTGGGTCGGGGGACGCAAGAGACCCAGTACTTC. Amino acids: CASSLGRGTQETQYF.